The rows below give T cell receptor beta chains drawn from one sample of a study of technical replicates of blood from a few donors. The data were produced by immunoSEQ multiplex PCR, yet TCRdb's version contains in-frame clones alone and is incomplete. Among about 72,000 clones listed, around 92% were seen once. The sequencing input was T cells isolated from PBMCs. These receptors originate from a human donor in good health. Both conserved end residues are part of each CDR3. Each record gives: clone size, CDR3 length, V gene, D gene, J gene, CDR3 DNA, CDR3 protein. A D gene is named only where the DNA matches it firmly. Some rows have no size entry. The others give once, few or many, or a class for an expanded clone.

-	16	TRBV12-5	TRBD2	TRBJ2-3	TGTGCTAGTGAAATAGCGGGAGGGCCCGAGGCAGATACGCAGTATTTT	CASEIAGGPEADTQYF
-	17	TRBV27	-	TRBJ1-2	TGTGCCAGCAGTTATGAGGGAGGGGGGGGATCTAACTATGGCTACACCTTC	CASSYEGGGGSNYGYTF
-	15	TRBV10-3	-	TRBJ1-2	TGTGCCATCAGTGAGTCGATATCGGGGGAAGGGGGCTACACCTTC	CAISESISGEGGYTF
-	11	TRBV6-1	TRBD1	TRBJ2-7	TGTGCCAGTCTGACAGGGTGGGAGCAGTACTTC	CASLTGWEQYF
-	16	TRBV5-4	-	TRBJ1-2	TGTGCCAGCAGCTTGGCCCTTGGGGGGGCGATCTATGGCTACACCTTC	CASSLALGGAIYGYTF
-	13	TRBV5-1	-	TRBJ2-1	TGCGCCAGCAGTTCCGGGATCTACAATGAGCAGTTCTTC	CASSSGIYNEQFF
-	17	TRBV4-2	TRBD1	TRBJ1-2	TGTGCCAGCAGCCAAATACAGGGGACCCCTTCTAACTATGGCTACACCTTC	CASSQIQGTPSNYGYTF
-	15	TRBV4-1	-	TRBJ1-1	TGCGCCAGCAGCCAAGCTTTTACAGGGACCACTGAAGCTTTCTTT	CASSQAFTGTTEAFF
once	19	TRBV21-1	-	TRBJ2-4	TGTGCCAGCAGCAAAGGGAAACTAGCGGGAGGACTAGCCAAAAACATTCAGTACTTC	CASSKGKLAGGLAKNIQYF
-	14	TRBV2	-	TRBJ1-1	TGTGCCAGCAGTTTCGCACTGATGAACACTGAAGCTTTCTTT	CASSFALMNTEAFF
once	13	TRBV19	-	TRBJ1-5	TGTGCCAGTAGTGCCGGTGGGGCCCAGCCCCAGCATTTT	CASSAGGAQPQHF
-	14	TRBV2	-	TRBJ2-2	TGTGCCAGTAGGCCGGGAGTTGGAACCGGGGAGCTGTTTTTT	CASRPGVGTGELFF
-	14	TRBV28	-	TRBJ2-3	TGTGCCAGCAGTCCTATATATCTATCGGATACGCAGTATTTT	CASSPIYLSDTQYF
-	15	TRBV2	-	TRBJ2-1	TGTGCCAGCAGTGAAAACAGCCCCTCCTACAATGAGCAGTTCTTC	CASSENSPSYNEQFF
-	11	TRBV28	-	TRBJ2-5	TGTGCCAGCAGTTCAAACCGGGACTCGTACTTC	CASSSNRDSYF
-	14	TRBV19	-	TRBJ1-3	TGTGCCAGTAGTATAGCCGCGTCTGGAAACACCATATATTTT	CASSIAASGNTIYF
-	14	TRBV11-2	-	TRBJ1-1	TGTGCCAGCAGCTTAGGGCGCGGGAACACTGAAGCTTTCTTT	CASSLGRGNTEAFF